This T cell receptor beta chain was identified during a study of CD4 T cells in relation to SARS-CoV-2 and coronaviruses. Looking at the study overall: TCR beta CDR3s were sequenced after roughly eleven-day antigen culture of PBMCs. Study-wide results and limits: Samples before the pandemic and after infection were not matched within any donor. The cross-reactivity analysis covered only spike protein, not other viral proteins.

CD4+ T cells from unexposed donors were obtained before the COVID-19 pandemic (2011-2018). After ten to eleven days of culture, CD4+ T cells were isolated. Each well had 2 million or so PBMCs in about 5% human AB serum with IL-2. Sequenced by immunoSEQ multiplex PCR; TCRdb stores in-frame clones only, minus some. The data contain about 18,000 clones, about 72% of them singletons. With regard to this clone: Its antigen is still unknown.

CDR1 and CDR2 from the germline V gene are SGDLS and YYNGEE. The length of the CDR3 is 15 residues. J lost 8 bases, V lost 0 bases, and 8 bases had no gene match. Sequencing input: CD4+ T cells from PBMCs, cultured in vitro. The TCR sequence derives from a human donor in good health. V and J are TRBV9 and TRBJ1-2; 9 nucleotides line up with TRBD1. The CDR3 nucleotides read TGTGCCAGCAGCGTAGAAGGGACAGGGACTATCGGCTACACCTTC. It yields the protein CASSVEGTGTIGYTF.